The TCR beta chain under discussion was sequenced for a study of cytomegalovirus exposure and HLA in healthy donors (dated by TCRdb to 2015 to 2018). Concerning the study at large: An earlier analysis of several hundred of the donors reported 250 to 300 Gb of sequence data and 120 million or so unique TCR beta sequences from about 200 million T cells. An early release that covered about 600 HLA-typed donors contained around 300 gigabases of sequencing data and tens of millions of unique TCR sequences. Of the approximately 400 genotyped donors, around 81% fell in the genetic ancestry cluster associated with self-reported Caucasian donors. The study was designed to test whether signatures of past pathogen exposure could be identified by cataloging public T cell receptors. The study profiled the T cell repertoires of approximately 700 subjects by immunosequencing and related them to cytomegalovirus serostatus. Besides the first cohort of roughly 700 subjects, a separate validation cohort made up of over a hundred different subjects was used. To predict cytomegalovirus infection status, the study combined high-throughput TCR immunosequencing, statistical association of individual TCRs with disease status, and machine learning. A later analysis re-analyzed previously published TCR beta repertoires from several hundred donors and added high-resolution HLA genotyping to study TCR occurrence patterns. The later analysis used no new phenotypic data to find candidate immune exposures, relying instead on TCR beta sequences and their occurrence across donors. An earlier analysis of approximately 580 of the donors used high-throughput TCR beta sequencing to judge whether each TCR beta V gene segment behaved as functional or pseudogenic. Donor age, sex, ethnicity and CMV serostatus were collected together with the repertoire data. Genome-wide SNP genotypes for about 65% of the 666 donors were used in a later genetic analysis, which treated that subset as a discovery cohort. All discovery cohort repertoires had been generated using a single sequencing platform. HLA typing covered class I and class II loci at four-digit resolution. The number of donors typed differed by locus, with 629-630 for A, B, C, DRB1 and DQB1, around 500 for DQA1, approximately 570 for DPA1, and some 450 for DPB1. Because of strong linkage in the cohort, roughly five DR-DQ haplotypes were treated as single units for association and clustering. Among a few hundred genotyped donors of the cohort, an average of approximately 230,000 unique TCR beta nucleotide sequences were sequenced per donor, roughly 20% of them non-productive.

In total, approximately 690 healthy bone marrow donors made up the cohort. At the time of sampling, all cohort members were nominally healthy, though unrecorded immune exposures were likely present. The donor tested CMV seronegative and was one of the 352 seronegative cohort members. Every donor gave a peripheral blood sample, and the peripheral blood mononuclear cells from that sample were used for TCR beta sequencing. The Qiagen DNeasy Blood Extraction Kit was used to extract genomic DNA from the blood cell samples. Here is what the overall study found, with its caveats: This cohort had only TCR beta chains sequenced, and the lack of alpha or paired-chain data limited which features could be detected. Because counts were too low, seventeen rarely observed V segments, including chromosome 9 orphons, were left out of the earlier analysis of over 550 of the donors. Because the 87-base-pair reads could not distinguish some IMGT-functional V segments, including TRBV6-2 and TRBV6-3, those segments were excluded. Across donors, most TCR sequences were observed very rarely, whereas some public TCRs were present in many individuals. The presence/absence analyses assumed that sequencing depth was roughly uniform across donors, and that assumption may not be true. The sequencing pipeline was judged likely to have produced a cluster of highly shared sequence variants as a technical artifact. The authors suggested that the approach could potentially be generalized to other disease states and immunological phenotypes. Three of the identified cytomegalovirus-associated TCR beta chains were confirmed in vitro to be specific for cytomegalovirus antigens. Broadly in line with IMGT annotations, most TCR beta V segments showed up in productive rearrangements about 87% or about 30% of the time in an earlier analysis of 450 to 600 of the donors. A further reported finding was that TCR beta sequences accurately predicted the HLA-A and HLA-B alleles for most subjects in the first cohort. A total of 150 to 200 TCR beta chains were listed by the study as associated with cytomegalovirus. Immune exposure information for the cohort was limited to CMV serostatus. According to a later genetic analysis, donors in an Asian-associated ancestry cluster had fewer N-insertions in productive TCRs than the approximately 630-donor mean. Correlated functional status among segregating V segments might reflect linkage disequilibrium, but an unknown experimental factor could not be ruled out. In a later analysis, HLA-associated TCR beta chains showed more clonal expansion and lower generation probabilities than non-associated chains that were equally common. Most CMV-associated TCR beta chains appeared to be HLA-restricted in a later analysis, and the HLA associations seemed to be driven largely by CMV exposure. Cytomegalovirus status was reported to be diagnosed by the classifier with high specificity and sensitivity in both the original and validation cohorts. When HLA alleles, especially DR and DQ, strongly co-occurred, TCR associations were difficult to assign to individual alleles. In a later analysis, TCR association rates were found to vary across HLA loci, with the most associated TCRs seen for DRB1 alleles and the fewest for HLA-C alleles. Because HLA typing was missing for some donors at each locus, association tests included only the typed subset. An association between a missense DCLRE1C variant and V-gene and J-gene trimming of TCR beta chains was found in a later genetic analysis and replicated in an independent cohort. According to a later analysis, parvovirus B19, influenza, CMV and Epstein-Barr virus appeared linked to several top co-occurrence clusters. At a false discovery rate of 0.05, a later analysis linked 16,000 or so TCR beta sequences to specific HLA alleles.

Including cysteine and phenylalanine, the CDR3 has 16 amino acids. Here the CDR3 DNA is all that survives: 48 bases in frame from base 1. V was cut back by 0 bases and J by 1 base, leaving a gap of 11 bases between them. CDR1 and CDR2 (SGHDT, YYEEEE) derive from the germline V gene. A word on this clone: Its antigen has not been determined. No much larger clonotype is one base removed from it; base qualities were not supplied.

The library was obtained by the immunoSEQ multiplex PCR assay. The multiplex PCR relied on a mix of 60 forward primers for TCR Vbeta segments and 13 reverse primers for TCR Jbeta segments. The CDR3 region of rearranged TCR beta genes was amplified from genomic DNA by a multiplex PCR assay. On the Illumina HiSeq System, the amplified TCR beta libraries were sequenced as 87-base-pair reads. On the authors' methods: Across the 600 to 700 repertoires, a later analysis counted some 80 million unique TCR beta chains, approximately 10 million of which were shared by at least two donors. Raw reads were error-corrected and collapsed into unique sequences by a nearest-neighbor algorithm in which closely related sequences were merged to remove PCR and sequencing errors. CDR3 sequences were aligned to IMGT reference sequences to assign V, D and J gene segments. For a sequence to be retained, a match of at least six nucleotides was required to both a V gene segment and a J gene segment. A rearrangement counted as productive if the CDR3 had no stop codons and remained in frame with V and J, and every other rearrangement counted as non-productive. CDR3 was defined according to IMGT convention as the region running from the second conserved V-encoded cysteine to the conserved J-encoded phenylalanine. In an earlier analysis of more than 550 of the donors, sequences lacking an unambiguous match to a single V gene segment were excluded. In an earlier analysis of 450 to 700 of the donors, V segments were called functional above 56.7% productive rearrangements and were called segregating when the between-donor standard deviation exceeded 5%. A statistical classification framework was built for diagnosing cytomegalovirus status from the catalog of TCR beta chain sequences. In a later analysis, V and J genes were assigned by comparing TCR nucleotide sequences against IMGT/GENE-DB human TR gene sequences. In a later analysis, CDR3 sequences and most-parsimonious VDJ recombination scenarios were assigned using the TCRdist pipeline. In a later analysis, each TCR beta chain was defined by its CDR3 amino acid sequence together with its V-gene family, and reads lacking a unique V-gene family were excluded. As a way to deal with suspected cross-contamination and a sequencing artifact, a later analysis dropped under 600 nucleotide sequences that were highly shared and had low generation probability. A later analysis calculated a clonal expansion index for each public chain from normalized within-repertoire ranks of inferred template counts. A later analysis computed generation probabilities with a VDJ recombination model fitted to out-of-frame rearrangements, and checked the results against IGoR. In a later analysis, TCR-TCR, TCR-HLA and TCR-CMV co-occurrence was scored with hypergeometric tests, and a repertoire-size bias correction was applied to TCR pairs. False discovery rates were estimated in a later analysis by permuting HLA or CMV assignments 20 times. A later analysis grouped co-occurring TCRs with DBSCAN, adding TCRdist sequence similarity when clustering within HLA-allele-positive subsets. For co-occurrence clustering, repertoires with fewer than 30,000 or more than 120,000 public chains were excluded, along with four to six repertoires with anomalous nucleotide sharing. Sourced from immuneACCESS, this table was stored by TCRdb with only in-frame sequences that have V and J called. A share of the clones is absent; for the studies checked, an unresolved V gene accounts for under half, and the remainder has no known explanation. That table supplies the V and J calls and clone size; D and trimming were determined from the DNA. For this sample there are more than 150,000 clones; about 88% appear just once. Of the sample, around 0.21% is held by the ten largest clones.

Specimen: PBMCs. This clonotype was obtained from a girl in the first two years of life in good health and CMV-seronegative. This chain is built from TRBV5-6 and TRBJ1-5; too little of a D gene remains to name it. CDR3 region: CASSLGLALSNQPQHF. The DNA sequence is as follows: TGTGCCAGCAGCTTGGGGCTAGCCCTAAGCAATCAGCCCCAGCATTTT.